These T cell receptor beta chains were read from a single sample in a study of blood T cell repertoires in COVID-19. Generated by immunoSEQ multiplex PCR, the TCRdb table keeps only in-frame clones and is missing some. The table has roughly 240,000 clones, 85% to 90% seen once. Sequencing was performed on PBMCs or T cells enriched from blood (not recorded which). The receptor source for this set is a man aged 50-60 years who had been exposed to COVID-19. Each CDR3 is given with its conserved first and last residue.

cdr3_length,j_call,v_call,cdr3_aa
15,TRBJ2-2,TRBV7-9,CASNRGQGNTGELFF
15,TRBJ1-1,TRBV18,CASSLRTGEGAEAFF
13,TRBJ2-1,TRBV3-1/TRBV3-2,CASSQDIQGTQFF
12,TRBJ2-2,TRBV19,CASSMAPRELFF
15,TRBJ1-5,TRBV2,CASRVMQGPFQPQHF
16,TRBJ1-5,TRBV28,CASSHPGTVFGQPQHF
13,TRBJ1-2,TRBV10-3,CAISAGPARGYTF
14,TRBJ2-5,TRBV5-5,CASSSRQVQETQYF
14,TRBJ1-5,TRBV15,CATSRGRDGQPQHF
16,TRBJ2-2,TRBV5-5,CASSLGAGASTGELFF
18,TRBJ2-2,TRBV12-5,CASGLTRTGPRNTGELFF
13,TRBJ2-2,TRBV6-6,CASGGAWTGELFF
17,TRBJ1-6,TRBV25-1,CASSESQGKSYNSPLHF
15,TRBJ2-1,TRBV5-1,CASSLGQNSYNEQFF
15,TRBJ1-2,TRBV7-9,CASSSLRGLPYGYTF
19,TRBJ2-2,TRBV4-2,CASSPVGLAGGPTTGELFF
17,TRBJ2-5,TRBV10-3,CAISAFSGRSFQETQYF
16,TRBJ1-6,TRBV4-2,CASSQERGGAGSPLHF
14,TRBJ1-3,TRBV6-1,CASSEIHSGNTIYF
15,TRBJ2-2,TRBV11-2,CASSTSGGGTGELFF
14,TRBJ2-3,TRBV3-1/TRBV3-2,CASSRTGRADTQYF
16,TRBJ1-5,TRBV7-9,CASSRTGPWSNQPQHF
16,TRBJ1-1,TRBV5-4,CASSRGSTGRGGEAFF
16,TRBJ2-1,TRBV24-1,CATSDPTGGAHNEQFF
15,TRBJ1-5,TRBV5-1,CASSLDTGSNQPQHF
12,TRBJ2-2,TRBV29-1,CSVVRDTGELFF
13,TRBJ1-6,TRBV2,CASSEVASSPLHF
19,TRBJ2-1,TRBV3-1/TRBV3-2,CASSQAGTSGVLTYNEQFF
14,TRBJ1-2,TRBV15,CATSRGTANYGYTF
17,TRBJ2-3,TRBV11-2,CASSLAITSDFTDTQYF
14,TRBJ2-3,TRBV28,CASSFRGRPDTQYF
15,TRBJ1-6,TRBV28,CASTGETGGGSPLHF
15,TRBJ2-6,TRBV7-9,CASSRYPSGANVLTF
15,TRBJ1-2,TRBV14,CASSQATGSNYGYTF
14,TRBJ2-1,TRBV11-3,CASSPQGVYNEQFF
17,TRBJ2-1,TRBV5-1,CASSLGPLAGGLHEQFF
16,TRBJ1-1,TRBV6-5,CASSYSEGLANTEAFF
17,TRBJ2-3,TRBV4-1,CASSQEVTGDSTDTQYF
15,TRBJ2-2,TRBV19,CASSPQTGFAGELFF
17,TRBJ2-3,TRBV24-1,CATSVPPPASPTDTQYF
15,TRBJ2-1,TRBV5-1,CASSLFTSSYNEQFF
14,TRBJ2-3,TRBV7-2,CASSADYGTDTQYF
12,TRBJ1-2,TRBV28,CASSLTAYGYTF
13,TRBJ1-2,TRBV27,CASGQSGGYGYTF
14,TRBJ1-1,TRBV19,CASSILTGGAEAFF
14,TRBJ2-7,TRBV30,CAWRTGTPGAEQYF
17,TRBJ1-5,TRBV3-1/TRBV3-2,CASSPTLGGLGVQPQHF
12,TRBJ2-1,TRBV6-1,CASSEYRGEQFF
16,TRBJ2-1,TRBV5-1,CASSLGTGGPPNEQFF
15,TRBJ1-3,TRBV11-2,CASRRTGHSGNTIYF
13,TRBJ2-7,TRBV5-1,CASSLVGPYEQYF
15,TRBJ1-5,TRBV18,CASSPQFTGVESQHF
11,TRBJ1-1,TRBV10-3,CAIRDRTGAFF
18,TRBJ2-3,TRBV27,CASSFLRLAGRGTDTQYF
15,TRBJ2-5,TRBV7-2,CASSQGLAGVETQYF
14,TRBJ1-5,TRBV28,CASSTGWDNQPQHF
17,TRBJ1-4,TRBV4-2,CASSQEPIRGLNEKLFF
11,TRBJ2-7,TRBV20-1,CSASRAYEQYF
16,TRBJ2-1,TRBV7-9,CASSLRLAGRYNEQFF
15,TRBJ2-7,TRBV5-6,CASSLYQPGSGEQYF